This T cell receptor (beta chain) was sequenced during a study of CXCR3-negative and CXCR3-positive naive CD8 T cells. Study-wide results and caveats: TRB CDR3 hydrophobicity was greater in CXCR3-positive naive cells than in CXCR3-negative naive cells. TRB CDR3 properties indicated TCR strength, while surface CD5 was similar across naive subsets.

A CD45RO-CCR7+CD27+CD95- profile was what naive CD8+ T cells displayed. This CDR3 is 15 amino acids long. As regards this clonotype: Its target is not known.

UMI-labeled TRB cDNA libraries were prepared by 5' RACE. TCRdb re-called the 5' RACE reads and catalogs CDR3 proteins one per entry, DNA excluded. The sample data list approximately 98,000 distinct CDR3 sequences. V is TRBV12-3 or TRBV12-4 and J is TRBJ2-7; no DNA is available, so the TRBD2 call from TCRdb remains unchecked. This clonotype was obtained from a human donor in good health. Some clones in this sample may be carry-over from other donors' samples. Specimen: naive CXCR3+ CD8+ T cells from blood. Subset given: CD45RO-CCR7+CD27+CD95- naive CD8+ T cells expressing CXCR3 (TNR3+). The CDR3 spells CASSSSSGTLIMQYF.